The 24 T cell receptor beta chains listed next were all sequenced from one sample in a study of T cells in Graves' hyperthyroidism and ophthalmopathy. TCR beta CDR3 sequences were amplified from RNA transcripts. The study used the HTBI primer set for a first-round RT-PCR of the TCR CDR3. TCRdb reprocessed the multiplex PCR reads with MiXCR, giving one entry per CDR3 protein. The data show approximately 500,000 distinct CDR3 sequences, around 45% seen once. Sample: peripheral blood or thyroid tissue (not recorded which). The receptors stem from a woman under 30 with Graves' hyperthyroidism.

In regard to this clonotype: A much more abundant neighbour one base away suggests this may be a read error. The V and J genes are TRBV20-1 and TRBJ2-5; perhaps TRBD2 as D (6 bases). CDR1 is DFQATT and CDR2 is SNEGSKA in the germline V gene (reference sequence). CDR3 size: 13 residues. Trimming pared 5 bases from V and 1 base from J, leaving 11 bases between. CDR3 region: CSASKTSQETQYF. The CDR3, as DNA: TGCAGTGCTTCCAAGACTAGCCAAGAGACCCAGTACTTC.

This chain connects TRBV30 to TRBJ1-6; D is unclear. CDR1 and CDR2 (germline): GTSNPN, SVGIG (reference sequence). V was pared by 0 bases and J by 7 bases, with 13 bases between. The CDR3 sequence is 15 residues long. The CDR3 spells CAWSVPGQANSPLHF. Written as DNA, the CDR3 is TGTGCCTGGAGTGTACCCGGGCAGGCCAATTCACCCCTCCACTTT.

The CDR3 DNA is TGCAGTGGTGGACCCCGACAGCAGAACACTGAAGCTTTCTTT. Amino acid sequence: CSGGPRQQNTEAFF. The rearrangement joins TRBV20-1 to TRBJ1-1, with D tentatively TRBD1 (5 bases). Germline CDR1 and CDR2: DFQATT and SNEGSKA (reference sequence). This CDR3 contains 14 residues. Trimming shortened V by 7 bases and J by 1 base, and 16 bases separated the two germline ends.

The sample holds many counts of this clonotype. The rearrangement links TRBV7-3 to TRBJ1-1; 8 nucleotides align to TRBD1. Losses at the gene ends were 4 bases for V and 5 bases for J; bases not matched to a gene: 6. In germline, CDR1 is SGHTA, CDR2 FQGTGA. This CDR3 spans 14 amino acids. CDR3 in amino acids: CASSSTGVRTEAFF. CDR3 sequence (DNA): TGTGCCAGCAGCTCGACAGGGGTGAGGACTGAAGCTTTCTTT.

The chain joins TRBV5-1 to TRBJ2-5; 11 bases fit TRBD2. Germline V lookup: CDR1 SGHRS, CDR2 YFSETQ. After removal of 4 bases from V and 5 bases from J, the junction contained 7 bases not matched to a gene. This CDR3 comprises 15 residues. As DNA, the CDR3 is TGCGCCAGCAGCATAGCGGGAGGGGTTCGGGAGACCCAGTACTTC. Translating gives CASSIAGGVRETQYF.

The chain combines TRBV25-1 with TRBJ1-2; 9 nucleotides line up with TRBD1. With 6 bases clipped from V and 6 bases from J, the junction kept 11 bases outside the gene matches. The germline V gene has CDR1 MGHDK and CDR2 SYGVNS. The CDR3 spans 15 residues. CDR3 sequence (DNA): TGTGCCAGCAGAGATCCCCCGGGACAGGGAGATGGCTACACCTTC. Protein product: CASRDPPGQGDGYTF.

The chain joins TRBV29-1 to TRBJ2-7; TRBD2 aligns across 8 bases. Germline CDR1 is SQVTM and CDR2 is ANQGSEA. V shed 6 bases and J 3 bases; nucleotides not matched to a gene: 10. The CDR3 spans 14 residues. CDR3 amino acids: CSVGAGERHYEQYF. The CDR3 bases are TGCAGCGTGGGAGCGGGAGAGCGGCACTACGAGCAGTACTTC.

The table lists this clonotype with many counts. The chain couples TRBV7-6 to TRBJ2-6, with D possibly being TRBD1 (5 bases). Germline V gene data show CDR1 as SGHVS and CDR2 as FNYEAQ. The CDR3 length is 19 residues. Trimming left V 0 bases short and J 0 bases short, with 15 bases between. This CDR3 is CASSLAKGRIRSGANVLTF. CDR3 DNA sequence: TGTGCCAGCAGCTTAGCCAAGGGGCGCATCCGCTCTGGGGCCAACGTCCTGACTTTC.

To note about this clonotype: At one boundary the junction diverges from the germline segment, which might be a read error. V and J are TRBV10-3 and TRBJ2-7; the D gene is possibly TRBD1 (6 bases). Germline V CDR1 and CDR2: ENHRY, SYGVKD. CDR3 length equals 13 residues. The DNA of the CDR3 is TGCGCCATCATTCGGGACACCCCCTACGAGCAGTACTTC. Translated, it gives CAIIRDTPYEQYF.

This clonotype was detected a few times. This chain joins TRBV4-2 and TRBJ1-1; a weak D match, TRBD1 (6 bases). The V end lost 4 bases, the J end lost 7 bases, and 10 bases lay between the germline ends. The germline V gene encodes CDR1 LGHNA and CDR2 YNFKEQ. CDR3 length: 12 residues. The CDR3 bases are TGTGCCAGCAGCCTCAACAGGGTTGAAGCTTTCTTT. Its protein product is CASSLNRVEAFF.

This chain joins TRBV5-1 and TRBJ1-4; unclear D gene. The germline CDR1 and CDR2 sequences are SGHRS and YFSETQ. The CDR3 consists of 13 residues. Trimming left V 1 base short and J 0 bases short, with 1 base between. This chain's CDR3 is CASSLPTNEKLFF. The CDR3 DNA reads TGCGCCAGCAGCTTGCCAACTAATGAAAAACTGTTTTTT.

The chain recombines TRBV10-2 with TRBJ1-2; TRBD1 might be the D (5 bases). V was clipped by 6 bases and J by 0 bases, with 14 bases between them. The CDR3 consists of 15 residues. In germline, CDR1 is WSHSY, CDR2 SAAADI. CDR3 sequence reads: CASSVDSGTNYGYTF. CDR3 DNA: TGCGCCAGCAGCGTTGACTCAGGGACTAACTATGGCTACACCTTC.

This clonotype was seen many times. The chain has TRBV20-1 and TRBJ1-5, with 9 bases aligning to TRBD1. Germline lookup yields CDR1 DFQATT and CDR2 SNEGSKA (reference sequence). CDR3 length equals 14 residues. V trimming: 5 bases; J trimming: 9 bases; junction bases outside the gene matches: 11. CDR3 amino acids: CSAPVQGARRPQHF. DNA of the CDR3: TGCAGTGCTCCCGTACAGGGGGCGCGTAGGCCCCAGCATTTT.

This chain links TRBV2 with TRBJ2-1; 10 bases line up with TRBD2. This CDR3 is built from 15 residues. The V gene end was trimmed by 7 bases and the J gene end by 2 bases; junction bases not matched to a gene: 5. Germline CDR1 and CDR2: SNHLY and FYNNEI. The CDR3 sequence is CASTALAGAYNEQFF. The CDR3 DNA reads as TGTGCCAGCACTGCCCTAGCGGGGGCCTACAATGAGCAGTTCTTC.

CDR3 amino acids: CAISESGLLNTIYF. DNA for the CDR3: TGTGCCATCAGTGAATCGGGACTCTTAAACACCATATATTTT. The V and J genes are TRBV10-3 and TRBJ1-3; weak D call: TRBD1 (5 bases). The CDR3 runs to 14 residues. Trimming left V 3 bases short and J 6 bases short, with 12 bases between. Germline V gene lookup returns CDR1 ENHRY and CDR2 SYGVKD.

The rearrangement links TRBV19 to TRBJ1-6; D is ambiguous. The CDR3 loop spans 14 amino acids. The germline gives CDR1 LNHDA, CDR2 SQIVND (reference sequence). The CDR3 region has the DNA TGTGCTAGAGATAGTGGGCTCGGCGGTTCACCCCTCCACTTT. This codes for CARDSGLGGSPLHF.

The chain has TRBV24-1 and TRBJ2-1; weak D call: TRBD2 (6 bases). The CDR3 has 17 amino acids. Germline V gives CDR1 KGHDR, CDR2 SFDVKD. V lost 1 base to trimming and J lost 5 bases, with 17 bases between them. Written as DNA, the CDR3 is TGTGCCACCAGTGATTTTGACGCGGGAAAACGAGACAATGAGCAGTTCTTC. It codes for CATSDFDAGKRDNEQFF.

This clonotype was found many times. This sequence joins TRBV3-1 and TRBJ1-1; D gene uncertain. CDR1 is LGHDT and CDR2 is YNNKEL in the germline V gene (reference sequence). Trimming removed 4 bases from V and 4 bases from J, with 13 bases in between. CDR3 length: 14 residues. The CDR3 nucleotides read TGTGCCAGCAGCCCGTCCGTCTTGGGCACTGAAGCTTTCTTT. It specifies CASSPSVLGTEAFF. Full variable domain (outside the CDR3, taken from reference TRBV3-1 and TRBJ1-1): DTAVSQTPKYLVTQMGNDKSIKCEQNLGHDTMYWYKQDSKKFLKIMFSYNNKELIINETVPNRFSPKSPDKAHLNLHINSLELGDSAVYFCASSPSVLGTEAFFGQGTRLTVV.

This sequence joins TRBV15 and TRBJ2-7, with 7 bases identical to TRBD1. This CDR3 contains 14 residues. Losses at the gene ends were 4 bases for V and 7 bases for J; bases not matched to a gene: 10. Looked up from germline, CDR1 is LNHNV and CDR2 is YYDKDF (reference sequence). The CDR3 DNA is TGTGCCACCAGCATACCGACAGGGCAAGGGGAGCAGTACTTC. It specifies CATSIPTGQGEQYF.

This clonotype was detected a few times. This chain links TRBV27 with TRBJ2-1; D is possibly TRBD2 (6 bases). Germline CDR1 reads MNHEY; CDR2 reads SMNVEV (reference sequence). Trimming took 3 bases from V and 8 from J, leaving 8 bases between them. CDR3 size: 12 residues. The CDR3 DNA sequence: TGTGCCAGCAGTTTTCCGGGGGATGAGCAGTTCTTC. Translated, it gives CASSFPGDEQFF.

V usage is TRBV2 and J usage is TRBJ2-1; 10 bases fit TRBD1. This CDR3 contains 14 residues. Germline V lookup: CDR1 SNHLY, CDR2 FYNNEI. The trim removed 4 bases at V and 8 bases at J, leaving 5 bases unmatched. The CDR3: CASSVGTGVDEQFF. CDR3 coding DNA: TGTGCCAGCAGTGTCGGGACAGGGGTCGATGAGCAGTTCTTC.

This clonotype was seen ten or more times. This chain joins TRBV7-3 and TRBJ1-3, with unresolved D. Trimming pared 5 bases from V and 0 bases from J, leaving 11 bases between. Germline V CDR1 and CDR2: SGHTA, FQGTGA. This CDR3 has 15 amino acids. This CDR3 is CASSPLGGSGNTIYF. In nucleotides, the CDR3 is TGTGCCAGCAGCCCCTTGGGTGGCTCTGGAAACACCATATATTTT.

This clonotype was recorded at least ten times. The rearrangement uses TRBV7-9 and TRBJ1-1; D gene ambiguous. Germline assignment: CDR1 SEHNR and CDR2 FQNEAQ (reference sequence). CDR3 length equals 13 residues. V lost 4 bases and J lost 1, with 7 bases in between. Here the CDR3 DNA reads TGTGCCAGCAGCTCCGAGTCGAACACTGAAGCTTTCTTT. The encoded protein is CASSSESNTEAFF.

This clonotype was observed at least ten times. The chain carries TRBV7-2 and TRBJ2-7; tentatively, D is TRBD1 (5 bases). This CDR3 has 14 residues. Trimming took off 5 bases at V and 3 bases at J, with 14 bases between the two ends. Germline-derived CDR1 and CDR2 are SGHTA and FQGNSA. Here the CDR3 reads CASSPRVKGYEQYF. CDR3 DNA sequence: TGTGCCAGCAGCCCCAGGGTTAAAGGCTACGAGCAGTACTTC.